This TCR beta chain was obtained from a study of T cells in Graves' hyperthyroidism and ophthalmopathy. The study's findings and limits: In the analysis, a 13 V-J model separated ophthalmopathy from stable hyperthyroidism.

It was considered stable Graves' hyperthyroidism when ophthalmopathy did not progress within 18 months. Patients with uncontrolled infections, other autoimmune diseases, pregnancy or lactation were excluded. The CDR3 regions of TCR beta were amplified from RNA transcripts. TCR CDR3 underwent first-round RT-PCR with the HTBI primer set. TCRdb reanalysed the multiplex PCR reads using MiXCR and keeps one entry per CDR3 protein. Among around 200,000 distinct CDR3 sequences listed, approximately 15% were seen once. A word on this clonotype: Its antigen is currently unknown.

The germline V gene has CDR1 SGDLS and CDR2 YYNGEE. Germline trimming cut 2 bases from V and 1 base from J; bases unmatched to any gene: 7. The CDR3 spans 16 residues. The sequenced sample consisted of blood. The chain uses TRBV9 and TRBJ2-3; 7 bases line up with TRBD2. This sequence originates from a woman in her fifties or sixties with Graves' hyperthyroidism. The chain's CDR3 is CASSVMGLKGTDTQYF. The CDR3 DNA follows: TGTGCCAGCAGCGTCATGGGACTAAAAGGCACAGATACGCAGTATTTT. The full variable domain, its missing parts supplied by reference TRBV9 and TRBJ2-3, is DSGVTQTPKHLITATGQRVTLRCSPRSGDLSVYWYQQSLDQGLQFLIQYYNGEERAKGNILERFSAQQFPDLHSELNLSSLELGDSALYFCASSVMGLKGTDTQYFGPGTRLTVL.